Listed below are T cell receptor beta chains from one sample, sequenced in a study of beta chain features in type 1 diabetes. Only in-frame clones appear in the TCRdb table, and some are missing; sequencing was by immunoSEQ multiplex PCR. The table shows 200,000 to 250,000 clones, with 9.6% occurring only once. The sequenced material came from naive CD4+ T cells from blood. These receptor sequences come from a woman younger than 35 in good health. Each CDR3 is given with its conserved first and last residue. The order of the fields is V gene, CDR3 length, clone size, J gene, D gene, CDR3 DNA, CDR3 protein. The D gene is left open where the match is weak. Size is omitted from some rows. Given values are once, few, many or a class for expanded clones.

TRBV5-6	16	few	TRBJ2-3	NA	TGTGCCAGCAGCCCAGGCGAAGGCTACCATCTAGCTACGCAGTATTTT	CASSPGEGYHLATQYF
TRBV9	17	few	TRBJ2-5	TRBD1	TGTGCCAGCAGCGTAGATTTGCAGGGGGCAATCCAAGAGACCCAGTACTTC	CASSVDLQGAIQETQYF
TRBV19	15	few	TRBJ2-7	NA	TGTGCCAGTAGTCAGACCCCCAGCGCCATCTACGAGCAGTACTTC	CASSQTPSAIYEQYF
TRBV7-9	15	many	TRBJ2-1	TRBD2	TGTGCCAGCAGCCCCGGGACTAGGAGGTTTACTGAGCAGTTCTTC	CASSPGTRRFTEQFF
TRBV11-3	15	few	TRBJ2-1	NA	TGTGCCAGCAGCTTAGTTTCAGGGTGGCACAATGAGCAGTTCTTC	CASSLVSGWHNEQFF
TRBV19	15	NA	TRBJ2-5	TRBD1	TGTGCCAGTAGTAACAACCGGGACAGGGGGGAGACCCAGTACTTC	CASSNNRDRGETQYF
TRBV11-2	15	few	TRBJ1-1	TRBD1	TGTGCCAGCAACTCGCCGGGACAGATGAACACTGAAGCTTTCTTT	CASNSPGQMNTEAFF
TRBV7-9	13	few	TRBJ2-1	NA	TGTGCCAGCAGCTTCGGGTCGACCGATGAGCAGTTCTTC	CASSFGSTDEQFF
TRBV7-9	13	once	TRBJ1-1	NA	TGTGCCAGCAGCTTATATCGGGACACTGAAGCTTTCTTT	CASSLYRDTEAFF
TRBV7-8	17	few	TRBJ2-3	NA	TGTGCCAGCAGCTTAGGCCATATGGGACTCCGCCCAGATACGCAGTATTTT	CASSLGHMGLRPDTQYF
TRBV11-2	14	few	TRBJ2-1	NA	TGTGCCAGCAGCTTAGCCGGGAGACTGAATGAGCAGTTCTTC	CASSLAGRLNEQFF